Sequencing of this T cell receptor (beta chain) was carried out in a study of T-cell reconstitution after alpha-beta-depleted transplantation in children. Study-level findings and limits: Diversity of TCRbeta at day 60 was high in some patients, arising from surviving recipient T cells and thymic progenitors. T-cell numbers and diversity one year post-transplant derived largely from freshly generated T cells. The study reportedly traced alpha-beta T cells about two months after transplant to several hundred expanded graft clones.

This clonotype was seen ten or more times. Its antigen is as yet unknown. Preparing the TCRbeta library involved the use of unique molecular identifiers. TCRdb passed the PCR reads through MiXCR, listing each CDR3 protein once. Of roughly 52,000 distinct CDR3 sequences in the sample, 5.8% were seen once. CDR3 length: 16 residues. Germline CDR1 SGHRS, CDR2 YFSETQ. J lost 4 bases, V lost 4 bases, and 7 bases had no gene match. This clonotype originated in a female patient aged 2 to 10 who had a stem cell transplant for aplastic anemia, so the T cells may come from the graft donor. The chain combines TRBV5-1 with TRBJ2-5; 13 positions match TRBD2. Sequencing was performed on PBMCs, mostly from graft donor cells, taken 60 days after TCRalphabeta/CD19-depleted stem cell transplant. Here the CDR3 reads CASSVGWTSGRETQYF. In DNA, the CDR3 is TGCGCCAGCAGCGTAGGCTGGACTAGCGGGAGAGAGACCCAGTACTTC. The whole variable domain, remainder taken from reference TRBV5-1 and TRBJ2-5, is KAGVTQTPRYLIKTRGQQVTLSCSPISGHRSVSWYQQTPGQGLQFLFEYFSETQRNKGNFPGRFSGRQFSNSRSEMNVSTLELGDSALYLCASSVGWTSGRETQYFGPGTRLLVL.